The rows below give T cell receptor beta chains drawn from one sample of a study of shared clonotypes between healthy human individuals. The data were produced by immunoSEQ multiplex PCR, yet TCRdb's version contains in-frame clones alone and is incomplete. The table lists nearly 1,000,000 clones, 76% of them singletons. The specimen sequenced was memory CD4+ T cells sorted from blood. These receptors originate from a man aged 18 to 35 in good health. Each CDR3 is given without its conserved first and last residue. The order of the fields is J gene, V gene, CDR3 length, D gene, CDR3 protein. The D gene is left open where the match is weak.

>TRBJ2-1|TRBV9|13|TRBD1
ASSVVGQTHNEQF
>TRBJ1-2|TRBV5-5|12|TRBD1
ASSRAGTGYGYT
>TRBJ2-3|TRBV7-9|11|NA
ASNGPGSDTQY
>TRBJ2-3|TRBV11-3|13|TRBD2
ASSFGSSGGSTQY
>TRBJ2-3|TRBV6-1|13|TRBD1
ASSRTGYSTDTQY
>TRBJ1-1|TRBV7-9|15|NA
ASSLDTYGQVYTEAF
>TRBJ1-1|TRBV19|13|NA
ASSIDFTVGDRAF
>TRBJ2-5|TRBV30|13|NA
AWSTPKGFGETQY
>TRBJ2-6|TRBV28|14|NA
ASSRGGSSGANVLT
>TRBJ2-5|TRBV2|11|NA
ASSVRKQETQY
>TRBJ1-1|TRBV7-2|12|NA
ASSLQNMDTEAF
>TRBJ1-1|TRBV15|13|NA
ATSGTWGQGTEAF
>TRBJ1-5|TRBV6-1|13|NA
ASSRTDFSNQPQH
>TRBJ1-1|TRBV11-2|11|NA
ASSLVPDTEAF
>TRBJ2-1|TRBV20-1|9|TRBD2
SARGGNEQF
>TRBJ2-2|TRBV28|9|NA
AIGKTGELF
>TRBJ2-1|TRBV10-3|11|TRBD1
AISLDRGNEQF
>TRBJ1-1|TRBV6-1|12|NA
ASSEAGGSFEAF
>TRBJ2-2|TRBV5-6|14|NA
ASSLGWPLGTGELF
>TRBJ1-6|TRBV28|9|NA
ASGSNSPLH
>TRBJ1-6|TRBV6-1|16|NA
ASSVVVGGSSYNSPLH
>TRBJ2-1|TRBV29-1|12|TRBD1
SVVTYRDRGEQF
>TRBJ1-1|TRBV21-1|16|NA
ASSPLGLTGVTGTEAF
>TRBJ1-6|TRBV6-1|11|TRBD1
ASGGQGNSPLH
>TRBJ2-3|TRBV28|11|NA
ASSLSGSDTQY
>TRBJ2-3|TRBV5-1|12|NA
ASSSKGFTDTQY
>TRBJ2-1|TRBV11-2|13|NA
ASSTGRGPRNEQF
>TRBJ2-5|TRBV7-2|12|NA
ASSLWSRRETQY
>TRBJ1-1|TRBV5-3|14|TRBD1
ARSFDLRGANTEAF
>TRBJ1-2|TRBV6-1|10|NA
ASRSANYGYT
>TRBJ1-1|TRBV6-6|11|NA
ASKPPAGTEAF
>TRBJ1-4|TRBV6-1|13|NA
ASSGRGSTNEKLF
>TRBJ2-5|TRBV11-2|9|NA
ASSLEGDQY
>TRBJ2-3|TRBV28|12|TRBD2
ASTAGGRVDTQY
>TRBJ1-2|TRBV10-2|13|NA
ASSESSRDLYGYT
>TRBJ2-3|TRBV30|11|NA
AWSRVGADTQY
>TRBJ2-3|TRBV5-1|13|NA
ASSLGQTGSYTQY
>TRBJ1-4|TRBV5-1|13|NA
ASSEGGRLNEKLF
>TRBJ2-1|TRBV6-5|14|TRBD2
ASSSPGLAGGIEQF
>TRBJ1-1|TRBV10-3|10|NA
AISEGATEAF
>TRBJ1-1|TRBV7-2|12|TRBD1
ASSQGQMNTEAF
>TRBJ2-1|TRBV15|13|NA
ATSRDPGIYNEQF
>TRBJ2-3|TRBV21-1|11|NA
ASSWALVDTQY
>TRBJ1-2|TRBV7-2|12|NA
ASTFQGASGGYT
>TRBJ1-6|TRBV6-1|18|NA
ASSVEPGAIISSYNSPLH
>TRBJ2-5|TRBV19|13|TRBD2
ASSGRGPKRETQY
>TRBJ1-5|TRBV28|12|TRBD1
ASRSGGGAQPQH
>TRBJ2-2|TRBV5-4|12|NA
ASSLEGRTGELF
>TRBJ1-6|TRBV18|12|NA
ASSPVTGISPLH
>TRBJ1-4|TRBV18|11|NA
ASSPGLNEKLF
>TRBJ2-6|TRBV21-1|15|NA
ASSGGTGVSGANVLT
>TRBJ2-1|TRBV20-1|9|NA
SGVLGNEQF
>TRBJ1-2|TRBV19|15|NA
ASSIQGFQTWNYGYT
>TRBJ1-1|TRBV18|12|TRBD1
ASSLGTGGTEAF